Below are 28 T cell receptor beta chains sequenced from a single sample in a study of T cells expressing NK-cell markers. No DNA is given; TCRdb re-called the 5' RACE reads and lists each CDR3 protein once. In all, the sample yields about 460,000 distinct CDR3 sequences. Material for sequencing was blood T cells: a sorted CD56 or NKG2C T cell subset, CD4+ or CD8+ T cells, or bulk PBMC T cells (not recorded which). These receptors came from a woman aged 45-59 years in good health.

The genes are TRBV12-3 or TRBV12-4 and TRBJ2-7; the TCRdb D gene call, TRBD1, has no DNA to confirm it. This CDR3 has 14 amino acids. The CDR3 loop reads CASSPRTGRYEQYF.

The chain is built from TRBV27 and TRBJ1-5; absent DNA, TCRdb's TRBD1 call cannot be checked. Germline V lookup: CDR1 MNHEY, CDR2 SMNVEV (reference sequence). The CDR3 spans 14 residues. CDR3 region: CASMSQGVNQPQHF.

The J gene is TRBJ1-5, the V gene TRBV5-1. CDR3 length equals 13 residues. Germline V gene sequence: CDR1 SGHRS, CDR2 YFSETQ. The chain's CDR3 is CASSLRVNQPQHF.

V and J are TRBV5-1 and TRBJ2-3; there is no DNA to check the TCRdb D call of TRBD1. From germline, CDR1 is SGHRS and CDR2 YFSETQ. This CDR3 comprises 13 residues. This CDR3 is CASSTPGPDTQYF.

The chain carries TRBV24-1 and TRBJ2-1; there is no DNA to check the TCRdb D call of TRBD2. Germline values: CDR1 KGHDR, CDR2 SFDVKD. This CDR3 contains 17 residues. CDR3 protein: CATSDFLGTSGRNEQFF.

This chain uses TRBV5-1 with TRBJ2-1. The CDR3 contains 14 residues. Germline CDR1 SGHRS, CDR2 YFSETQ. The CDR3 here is CASSLGATFNEQFF.

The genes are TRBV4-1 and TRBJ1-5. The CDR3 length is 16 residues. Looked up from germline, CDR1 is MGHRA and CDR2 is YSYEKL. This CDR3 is CASSQGRAWARQPQHF.

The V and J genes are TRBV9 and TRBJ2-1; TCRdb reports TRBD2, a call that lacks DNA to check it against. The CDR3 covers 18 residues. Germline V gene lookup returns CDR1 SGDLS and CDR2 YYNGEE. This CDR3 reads CASTASWGGTSLGNEQFF.

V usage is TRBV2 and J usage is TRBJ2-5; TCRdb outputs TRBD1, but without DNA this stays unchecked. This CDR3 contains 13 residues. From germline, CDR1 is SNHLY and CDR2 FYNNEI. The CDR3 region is CASRMTGKETQYF.

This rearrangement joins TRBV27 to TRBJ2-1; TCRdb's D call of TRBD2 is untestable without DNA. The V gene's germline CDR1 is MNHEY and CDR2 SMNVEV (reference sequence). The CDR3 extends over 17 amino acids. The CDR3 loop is CASSSSTRVGKYNEQFF.

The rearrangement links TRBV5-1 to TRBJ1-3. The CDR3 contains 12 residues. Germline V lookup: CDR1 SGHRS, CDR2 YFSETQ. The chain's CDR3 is CASSGKGNTIYF.

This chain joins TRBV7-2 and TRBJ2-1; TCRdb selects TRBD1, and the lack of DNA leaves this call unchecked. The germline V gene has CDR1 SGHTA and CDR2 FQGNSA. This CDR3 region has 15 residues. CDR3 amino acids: CASSPSWPPGNEQFF.

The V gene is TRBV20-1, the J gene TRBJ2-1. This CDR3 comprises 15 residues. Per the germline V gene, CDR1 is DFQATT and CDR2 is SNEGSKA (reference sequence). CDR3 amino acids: CSARDRRTHYNEQFF.

The CDR3 sequence is CASSGMGTNEKLFF. The chain couples TRBV12-3 or TRBV12-4 to TRBJ1-4. The length of the CDR3 is 14 residues.

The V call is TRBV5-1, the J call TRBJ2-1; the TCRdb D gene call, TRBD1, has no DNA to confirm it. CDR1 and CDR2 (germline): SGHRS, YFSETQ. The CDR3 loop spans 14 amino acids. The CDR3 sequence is CASSRQGEYNEQFF. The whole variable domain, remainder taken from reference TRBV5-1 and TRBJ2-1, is KAGVTQTPRYLIKTRGQQVTLSCSPISGHRSVSWYQQTPGQGLQFLFEYFSETQRNKGNFPGRFSGRQFSNSRSEMNVSTLELGDSALYLCASSRQGEYNEQFFGPGTRLTVL.

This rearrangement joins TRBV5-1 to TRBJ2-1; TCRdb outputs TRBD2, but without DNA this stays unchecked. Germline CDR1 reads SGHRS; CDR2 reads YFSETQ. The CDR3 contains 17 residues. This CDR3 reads CASSYWGVWSAADEQFF. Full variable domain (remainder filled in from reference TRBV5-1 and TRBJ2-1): KAGVTQTPRYLIKTRGQQVTLSCSPISGHRSVSWYQQTPGQGLQFLFEYFSETQRNKGNFPGRFSGRQFSNSRSEMNVSTLELGDSALYLCASSYWGVWSAADEQFFGPGTRLTVL.

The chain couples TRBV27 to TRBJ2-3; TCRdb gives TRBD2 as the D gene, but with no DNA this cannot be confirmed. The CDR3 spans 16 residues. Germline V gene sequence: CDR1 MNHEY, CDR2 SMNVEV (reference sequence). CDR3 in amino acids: CASKLRRADHTDTQYF.

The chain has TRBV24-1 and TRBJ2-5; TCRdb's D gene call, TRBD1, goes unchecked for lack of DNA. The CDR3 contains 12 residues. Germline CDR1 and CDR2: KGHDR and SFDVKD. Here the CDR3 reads CATSRAEETQYF.

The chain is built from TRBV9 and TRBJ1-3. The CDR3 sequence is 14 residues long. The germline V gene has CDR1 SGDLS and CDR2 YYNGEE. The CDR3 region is CASSVEGGGNTIYF.

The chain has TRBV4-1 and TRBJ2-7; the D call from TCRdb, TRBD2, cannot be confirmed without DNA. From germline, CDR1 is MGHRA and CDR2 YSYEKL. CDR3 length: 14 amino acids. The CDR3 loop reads CASSRRTAPLEQYF.

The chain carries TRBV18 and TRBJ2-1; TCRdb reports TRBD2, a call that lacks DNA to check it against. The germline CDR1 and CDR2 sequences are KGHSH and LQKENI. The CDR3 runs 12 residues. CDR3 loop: CASSLPLDRKFF.

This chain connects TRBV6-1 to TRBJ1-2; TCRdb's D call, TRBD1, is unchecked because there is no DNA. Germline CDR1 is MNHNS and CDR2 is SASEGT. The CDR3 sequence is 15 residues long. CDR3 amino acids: CASRNAERGFYGYTF.

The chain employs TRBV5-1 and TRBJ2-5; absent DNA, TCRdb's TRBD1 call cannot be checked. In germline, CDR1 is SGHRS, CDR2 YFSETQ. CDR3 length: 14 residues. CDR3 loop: CASSLQGFRETQYF.

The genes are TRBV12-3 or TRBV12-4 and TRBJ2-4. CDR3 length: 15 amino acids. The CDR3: CASRVDGGAKNIQYF.

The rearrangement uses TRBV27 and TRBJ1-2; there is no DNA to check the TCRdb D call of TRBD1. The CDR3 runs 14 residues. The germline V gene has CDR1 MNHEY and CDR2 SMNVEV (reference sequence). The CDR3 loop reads CASSLYGQGDGYTF.

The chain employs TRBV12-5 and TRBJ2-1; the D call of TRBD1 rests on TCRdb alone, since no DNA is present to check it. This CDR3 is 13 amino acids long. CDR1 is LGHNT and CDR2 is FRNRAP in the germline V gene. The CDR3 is CASGQGGPNEQFF.

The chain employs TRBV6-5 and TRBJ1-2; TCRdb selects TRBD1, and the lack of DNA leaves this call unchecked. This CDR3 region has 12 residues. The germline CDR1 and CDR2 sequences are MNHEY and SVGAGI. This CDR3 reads CAIRTGGYGYTF.

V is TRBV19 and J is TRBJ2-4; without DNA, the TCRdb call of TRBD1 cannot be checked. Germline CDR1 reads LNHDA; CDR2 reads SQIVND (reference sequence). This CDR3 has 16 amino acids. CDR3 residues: CASSVLGSEFKNIQYF.